The sequence of this T cell receptor (beta chain) was determined in a study of OX40 agonist ivuxolimab in advanced cancers. Regarding the study in general: Ivuxolimab was an agonistic, fully human IgG2 monoclonal antibody directed against OX40 (CD134), a costimulatory receptor. Intravenous ivuxolimab was administered to patients every 2 weeks at six dose levels: 0.01, 0.1, 0.3, 1.5, 3 and 10 mg/kg. Among the 50 to 55 dose-escalation patients, around 19 had hepatocellular carcinoma, 15 or so melanoma, 9 renal cell carcinoma and 9 head and neck cancer. In the dose-escalation cohort, around four fifths of patients were male, and the mean age was around 65 years with a range of roughly 20 to 79. Patients were allowed to have had prior anti-PD-1, anti-PD-L1 or anti-CTLA-4 therapy, and 40% of the dose-escalation patients had previously received checkpoint inhibitors. Partial responses occurred in three dose-escalation patients: two with cutaneous melanoma and one with hepatocellular carcinoma. Peripheral TCRbeta sequencing aimed to test whether ivuxolimab altered TCR sequence diversity and caused clonal T-cell expansion. The paper covers the monotherapy dose-escalation part of the phase I ivuxolimab trial, which included N of about 56 patients. Points the paper makes about the study in general: After ivuxolimab, more expanded clones were found on average in CD8+ T cells than in CD4+ T cells. In partial responders in the 0.1-3.0 mg/kg groups, normalized peripheral clonal expansion was found to be among the lowest, especially among CD8+ T cells. Low levels of normalized T-cell clonal expansion were also seen in some patients who did not respond. At doses of 0.1 to 3.0 mg/kg, clonal expansion of both CD4+ and CD8+ T cells in blood was seen between baseline and week 6. The antigen specificity of the peripheral T cells that underwent clonal expansion was not determined.

To sequence the TCRbeta CDR3 region, genomic DNA was isolated from the sorted cells. The immunoSEQ Assay was used to sequence the TCRbeta CDR3 regions. The source is immuneACCESS, and TCRdb retained only in-frame sequences with V and J called. Part of the clones is not carried over; for the studies checked, unresolved V genes explain less than half of this, and the remainder is unexplained. In this sample the table shows 96,000 or so clones, approximately 80% of which occur a single time. The top ten clonotypes cover 5.8% of the sample. Notes on this clone: Its antigen specificity is not known. Base qualities were left out, and no much larger clone turns up one base away.

CDR1 and CDR2 were assigned from the germline V gene as SGHRS and YFSETQ. The CDR3, from cysteine to phenylalanine, totals 15 residues. Only the CDR3 DNA is retained, 45 bases long and in frame from the first base. Relative to germline, V is missing 0 bases and J is missing 1 base, with 3 bases of the junction outside any gene match. The trial excluded patients who had a history of autoimmune disease or were on systemic immunosuppression. Peripheral blood for TCR sequencing was drawn from every dose cohort at baseline, at cycle 4 day 1 and at cycle 7 day 1. The samples were drawn from a first-in-human, open-label, multicenter phase I dose-escalation trial of ivuxolimab. Adults with locally advanced or metastatic melanoma, renal cell carcinoma, hepatocellular carcinoma or head and neck squamous cell carcinoma were enrolled in the trial. CD4+ and CD8+ T cells were sorted separately from peripheral blood before TCR sequencing.

The sample consisted of CD4+ or CD8+ T cells sorted from blood, taken in a trial of the OX40 agonist ivuxolimab. Recombination linked TRBV5-1 to TRBJ2-7, and TRBD1 matches 8 of the central bases. This receptor was identified in an adult with an advanced solid tumor such as melanoma, head and neck, liver or kidney cancer. The CDR3 region has the sequence CASSLARGRSYEQYF. In nucleotide form, the sequence is TGCGCCAGCAGCTTGGCCAGGGGGCGATCCTACGAGCAGTACTTC.